The 25 T cell receptor beta chains below were found in one sample sequenced in a study of blood T cell repertoires in COVID-19. The table came from immunoSEQ multiplex PCR; TCRdb's copy has only in-frame clones and leaves some out. This table holds about 97,000 clones, roughly nine tenths found once. Sequenced material: peripheral blood. The origin of the receptors is a man aged 50-59 years with acute or convalescent COVID-19.

This chain joins TRBV3-1 (or the pseudogene TRBV3-2) and TRBJ1-1; maybe TRBD1 (5 bases). The germline V and J ends were trimmed by 7 bases and 5 bases, with 14 bases remaining between them. The CDR3 totals 13 residues. The germline V gene encodes CDR1 LGHDT and CDR2 YNNKEL (reference sequence). CDR3 amino acids: CASTPGGRTEAFF. CDR3 nucleotides: TGTGCCAGCACCCCGGGGGGGAGGACTGAAGCTTTCTTT.

J is TRBJ1-4 and V is TRBV7-8, with TRBD1 as a possible D gene (5 bases). Trimming took off 6 bases at V and 4 bases at J, with 15 bases between the two ends. This CDR3 comprises 15 residues. The germline V gene has CDR1 SGHVS and CDR2 FQNEAQ. CDR3 in amino acids: CASSPGRVDNEKLFF. The CDR3 DNA is TGTGCCAGCAGTCCAGGGAGGGTGGATAATGAAAAACTGTTTTTT.

A remark on this clone: The sample holds other DNA sequences that translate to the same CDR3. V is TRBV13 and J is TRBJ1-5, with TRBD1 matching over 10 bases. J gave up 4 bases and V 3 bases, and 0 bases lay outside the gene matches. From germline, CDR1 is PRHDT and CDR2 FYEKMQ (reference sequence). This CDR3 is built from 14 residues. CDR3 sequence (DNA): TGTGCCAGCAGCTTGGGACAGGGGAATCAGCCCCAGCATTTT. It codes for CASSLGQGNQPQHF.

The chain joins TRBV5-1 to TRBJ2-3; 8 nucleotides match TRBD2. The ends lost 1 base at V and 4 bases at J; junction bases unmatched: 17. The CDR3 totals 19 residues. CDR1 is SGHRS, CDR2 YFSETQ, per germline. CDR3 in amino acids: CASSLTPSTPGGLPDTQYF. CDR3 nucleotide sequence: TGCGCCAGCAGCTTGACCCCCTCCACCCCGGGGGGGCTGCCAGATACGCAGTATTTT.

The chain is built from TRBV5-4 and TRBJ2-3; 7 positions match TRBD2. This CDR3 is built from 15 residues. Germline-derived CDR1 and CDR2 are SGHNT and YYREEE (reference sequence). The V segment lost 1 base and the J segment 5 bases; nucleotides outside the gene matches: 7. CDR3 sequence reads: CASSLTAGELDTQYF. In DNA form, the CDR3 reads TGTGCCAGCAGCTTGACGGCGGGGGAGTTAGATACGCAGTATTTT.

V usage is TRBV6-5 and J usage is TRBJ1-2, with a possible D match to TRBD1 (6 bases). Trimming cost V 6 bases and J 5 bases, with 16 bases left between them. The CDR3 covers 14 residues. From germline, CDR1 is MNHEY and CDR2 SVGAGI. The CDR3 spells CASRLPGQTYGYTF. For the CDR3, the DNA is TGTGCCAGCAGACTCCCGGGACAAACTTATGGCTACACCTTC.

The chain uses TRBV12-3 or TRBV12-4 and TRBJ2-7; perhaps TRBD2 as D (6 bases). The CDR3 consists of 13 residues. V gave up 4 bases and J gave up 3 bases, with 10 bases separating them. CDR3 DNA sequence: TGTGCCAGCAGTTCTGCGGGGTACTACGAGCAGTACTTC. Translating it yields CASSSAGYYEQYF.

This chain links TRBV6-5 with TRBJ2-2; possibly TRBD1 for D (6 bases). Germline lookup yields CDR1 MNHEY and CDR2 SVGAGI. This CDR3 comprises 15 residues. V was clipped by 6 bases and J by 7 bases, with 18 bases between them. The CDR3 nucleotides are TGTGCCAGCAGCGCAGATGACAGGCGCCGCGGGGAGCTGTTTTTT. It is translated as CASSADDRRRGELFF.

CDR3: CSVVRDSGANVLTF. For the CDR3, the DNA is TGCAGCGTTGTACGGGACTCTGGGGCCAACGTCCTGACTTTC. The V gene is TRBV29-1, the J gene TRBJ2-6; D perhaps matches TRBD2 (5 bases). Germline V gene lookup returns CDR1 SQVTM and CDR2 ANQGSEA. V lost 4 bases, J lost 0 bases, and 7 bases lay in between. The CDR3 has 14 residues.

This chain's CDR3 is CAWSALRTALYNEQFF. DNA for the CDR3: TGTGCCTGGAGTGCGCTCAGGACAGCCCTATACAATGAGCAGTTCTTC. V usage is TRBV30 and J usage is TRBJ2-1; maybe TRBD1 (6 bases). V was cut by 1 base and J by 4 bases, with 17 bases left in between. The CDR3 length is 16 residues. Germline V lookup: CDR1 GTSNPN, CDR2 SVGIG (reference sequence).

This sequence joins TRBV5-1 and TRBJ2-2; D gene ambiguous. V was trimmed by 0 bases and J by 0 bases, leaving 9 bases between them. The CDR3 loop spans 16 amino acids. The germline V gene encodes CDR1 SGHRS and CDR2 YFSETQ. The chain's CDR3 is CASSLAPVSNTGELFF. CDR3 coding DNA: TGCGCCAGCAGCTTGGCGCCAGTTTCGAACACCGGGGAGCTGTTTTTT.

The J gene is TRBJ1-5, the V gene TRBV7-9, with a tentative D call TRBD1 (6 bases). The CDR3 runs 15 residues. In germline, CDR1 is SEHNR, CDR2 FQNEAQ (reference sequence). V was cut by 1 base and J by 5 bases, with 12 bases left in between. The chain's CDR3 is CASSLEGGAHQPQHF. The CDR3 nucleotides read TGTGCCAGCAGCTTAGAAGGGGGGGCCCATCAGCCCCAGCATTTT.

The V call is TRBV18, the J call TRBJ1-2; the match to TRBD1 covers 7 bases. Germline CDR1 is KGHSH and CDR2 is LQKENI. The CDR3 length is 14 residues. V lost 4 bases, J lost 12 bases, and 14 bases stayed unmatched. The CDR3 protein is CASSRGTDSTLNTF. CDR3 DNA: TGTGCCAGCTCACGAGGGACAGACTCCACCCTGAACACCTTC.

The rearrangement joins TRBV5-4 to TRBJ2-1; possibly TRBD1 for D (6 bases). Trimming stripped 4 bases from V and 9 bases from J, with 11 bases between. This CDR3 is 12 amino acids long. The V gene's germline CDR1 is SGHNT and CDR2 YYREEE (reference sequence). The CDR3 sequence: CASSLQGSEQFF. CDR3 DNA sequence: TGTGCCAGCAGCCTACAGGGCAGTGAGCAGTTCTTC.

The J gene is TRBJ2-1, the V gene TRBV2, with D possibly matching TRBD1 (6 bases). V gave up 0 bases and J gave up 1 base, with 10 bases separating them. CDR3 size: 16 residues. Germline lookup yields CDR1 SNHLY and CDR2 FYNNEI. CDR3 in amino acids: CASSEAPRGSYNEQFF. The DNA for the CDR3 is TGTGCCAGCAGTGAAGCCCCCAGGGGTTCCTACAATGAGCAGTTCTTC.

The chain employs TRBV5-1 and TRBJ1-5; D call uncertain. The CDR3 is 14 residues long. With 0 bases removed from V and 7 bases from J, the gap between germline ends came to 11 bases. Germline CDR1 and CDR2: SGHRS and YFSETQ. The CDR3 is CASSLGEGLQPQHF. The CDR3 DNA is TGCGCCAGCAGCTTGGGAGAGGGCCTCCAGCCCCAGCATTTT.

V gene TRBV11-3 combines with J gene TRBJ1-5, with TRBD1 matching over 10 bases. V lost 4 bases and J lost 5; bases outside the gene matches: 5. The CDR3 consists of 15 residues. The V gene's germline CDR1 is SGHNT and CDR2 YENEEA. The CDR3 nucleotides are TGTGCCAGCAGCTCGGGACAGGGGAGCGATCAGCCCCAGCATTTT. Protein product: CASSSGQGSDQPQHF.

This clone has only a few counts. The J gene is TRBJ2-2, the V gene TRBV7-6, with 14 bases matching TRBD2. Trimming took 2 bases from V and 5 from J; bases not matched to a gene: 4. The CDR3 is 17 residues long. Germline loops: CDR1 SGHVS, CDR2 FNYEAQ. CDR3: CASSLRLAGGPTGELFF. The DNA for the CDR3 is TGTGCCAGCAGCTTAAGACTAGCGGGGGGGCCAACCGGGGAGCTGTTTTTT.

The V call is TRBV7-3, the J call TRBJ1-2, with 8 bases matching TRBD1. CDR1 is SGHTA, CDR2 FQGTGA, per germline. The V gene end was trimmed by 2 bases and the J gene end by 14 bases; junction bases not matched to a gene: 4. CDR3 length: 11 amino acids. This CDR3 reads CASSLGQGLTF. In DNA form, the CDR3 reads TGTGCCAGCAGCTTAGGACAGGGCTTGACCTTC.

The J gene is TRBJ1-2, the V gene TRBV19; 8 bases match TRBD1. Per the germline V gene, CDR1 is LNHDA and CDR2 is SQIVND (reference sequence). The CDR3 consists of 15 residues. The V and J ends lost 2 bases and 6 bases, in that order; junction bases with no gene match: 8. CDR3: CASSIWARQGHGYTF. For the CDR3, the DNA is TGTGCCAGTAGTATATGGGCCCGACAGGGGCATGGCTACACCTTC.

The chain links TRBV5-1 to TRBJ2-7; 7 nucleotides agree with TRBD2. CDR1 is SGHRS, CDR2 YFSETQ, per germline. CDR3 length: 13 residues. Germline trimming cut 6 bases from V and 0 bases from J; bases unmatched to any gene: 3. CDR3 sequence reads: CASKAGPSYEQYF. The DNA of the CDR3 is TGCGCCAGCAAAGCGGGGCCCTCCTACGAGCAGTACTTC.

This chain joins TRBV3-1 (or the pseudogene TRBV3-2) and TRBJ1-2; 8 bases match TRBD1. CDR1 is LGHDT, CDR2 YNNKEL, per germline (reference sequence). Losses at the gene ends were 3 bases for V and 7 bases for J; bases not matched to a gene: 7. There are 14 residues in the CDR3. CDR3 amino acids: CASSHVSGGAGYTF. The CDR3 region has the DNA TGTGCCAGCAGCCACGTTTCAGGGGGCGCTGGCTACACCTTC.

The chain uses TRBV7-9 and TRBJ2-3; maybe TRBD1 (6 bases). V was clipped by 11 bases and J by 0 bases, with 12 bases between them. CDR3 length: 13 residues. Germline CDR1 is SEHNR and CDR2 is FQNEAQ (reference sequence). This CDR3 reads CAQGDRSTDTQYF. In DNA, the CDR3 is TGTGCCCAAGGAGACAGGAGCACAGATACGCAGTATTTT. Full variable domain (missing parts from reference TRBV7-9 and TRBJ2-3): DTGVSQNPRHKITKRGQNVTFRCDPISEHNRLYWYRQTLGQGPEFLTYFQNEAQLEKSRLLSDRFSAERPKGSFSTLEIQRTEQGDSAMYLCAQGDRSTDTQYFGPGTRLTVL.

This clone was recorded only once. This chain links TRBV6-5 with TRBJ2-1; D may be TRBD1 (7 bases). CDR1 is MNHEY and CDR2 is SVGAGI in the germline V gene. V lost 0 bases and J 9 bases, leaving 15 bases between the germline ends. The CDR3 spans 15 residues. CDR3 amino acids: CASSYSRGDSGEQFF. The CDR3 DNA sequence: TGTGCCAGCAGTTACTCCAGGGGGGACAGCGGTGAGCAGTTCTTC.

This sequence joins TRBV5-4 and TRBJ2-7; D might be TRBD1 (6 bases). Trimming left V 4 bases short and J 3 bases short, with 14 bases between. Germline CDR1 SGHNT, CDR2 YYREEE (reference sequence). The CDR3 runs 14 residues. CDR3: CASSPGTGFYEQYF. Here the CDR3 DNA reads TGTGCCAGCAGCCCAGGAACAGGGTTCTACGAGCAGTACTTC.